This entry lists 28 T cell receptor beta chains sequenced from one sample in a study of shared clonotypes between healthy human individuals. Profiling relied on immunoSEQ multiplex PCR, and the TCRdb table lists in-frame clones only, not all of them. The repertoire consists of about 2.2 million clones, with roughly 91% occurring once and the leading ten covering under 2%. CD45RO-negative CD8 cells positively selected for CCR7 made up the naive population, which excluded terminally differentiated effector memory CD45RA+ cells. What was sequenced was naive CD8+ T cells from PBMCs. These TCRs come from a man aged 18 to 30 in good health. Some clones in this sample may be carry-over from other donors' samples.

The chain combines TRBV6-6 with TRBJ1-1, with 7 positions matching TRBD1. Trimming cost V 4 bases and J 12 bases; bases outside gene matches: 8. Germline V CDR1 and CDR2: MNHNY, SVGAGI (reference sequence). The CDR3 spans 12 residues. In DNA, the CDR3 is TGTGCCAGCAGTTCCCAGGGGGTATTGTCTTTCTTT. This codes for CASSSQGVLSFF.

The chain has TRBV11-2 and TRBJ2-3; 9 bases are a match to TRBD2. This CDR3 is built from 16 residues. With V trimmed by 6 bases and J by 5 bases, 12 bases remained unmatched. CDR1 and CDR2 from the germline V gene are SGHAT and FQNNGV. CDR3 protein: CASSVRREGLEDTQYF. CDR3 DNA: TGTGCCAGCAGTGTAAGGCGGGAGGGGCTCGAAGATACGCAGTATTTT.

The chain has TRBV9 and TRBJ2-1; D is perhaps TRBD1 (5 bases). Deletions cut 0 bases from V and 0 bases from J, with 10 bases between. Per the germline V gene, CDR1 is SGDLS and CDR2 is YYNGEE. The CDR3 is 16 amino acids. CDR3 coding DNA: TGTGCCAGCAGCGTAGCAGGGCAGAGCTCCTACAATGAGCAGTTCTTC. This encodes CASSVAGQSSYNEQFF.

V usage is TRBV9 and J usage is TRBJ2-1; no definite D call. The CDR3 has 16 amino acids. V was cut by 3 bases and J by 5 bases, with 18 bases left in between. Germline CDR1 SGDLS, CDR2 YYNGEE. The CDR3 DNA reads as TGTGCCAGCAGCGCCCCCCTGGCCGTGTACGACAATGAGCAGTTCTTC. Protein product: CASSAPLAVYDNEQFF.

V usage is TRBV6-5 and J usage is TRBJ2-2, with D unresolved. CDR3 length equals 14 residues. V lost 0 bases to trimming and J lost 5 bases, with 7 bases between them. The germline gives CDR1 MNHEY, CDR2 SVGAGI. CDR3 coding DNA: TGTGCCAGCAGTTACTCATTCGGGACCGGGGAGCTGTTTTTT. Residues: CASSYSFGTGELFF.

The chain has TRBV4-1 and TRBJ2-7, with D hard to call. The CDR3 length is 16 residues. Germline V gene lookup returns CDR1 MGHRA and CDR2 YSYEKL. V was pared by 0 bases and J by 0 bases, with 12 bases between. The chain's CDR3 is CASSQDQQLSSYEQYF. The CDR3 DNA follows: TGCGCCAGCAGCCAAGATCAGCAGTTGAGCTCCTACGAGCAGTACTTC.

The chain uses TRBV27 and TRBJ2-2, with a weak D call TRBD2 (6 bases). The CDR3 length is 13 residues. Between the trimmed V and J ends, which lost 6 bases and 3 bases, there was a span of 8 bases. CDR1 and CDR2 from the germline V gene are MNHEY and SMNVEV (reference sequence). CDR3 residues: CASRTRYTGELFF. The CDR3 nucleotides read TGTGCCAGCAGGACTAGATACACCGGGGAGCTGTTTTTT.

The CDR3 spells CASSVDVRSSYEQYF. The CDR3 DNA reads TGTGCCAGCAGCGTGGACGTACGAAGCTCCTACGAGCAGTACTTC. This chain connects TRBV5-4 to TRBJ2-7; D unresolved. This CDR3 region has 15 residues. V lost 4 bases to trimming and J lost 0 bases, with 14 bases between them. CDR1 and CDR2 from the germline V gene are SGHNT and YYREEE (reference sequence).

The CDR3 sequence is CASSAAWGPYEQYF. The CDR3 coding sequence is TGTGCCAGCAGCGCAGCGTGGGGCCCCTACGAGCAGTACTTC. The rearrangement uses TRBV5-6 and TRBJ2-7, with D possibly TRBD1 on 5 matching bases. This CDR3 comprises 14 residues. V was shortened by 4 bases and J by 2 bases, with 13 bases between the two germline ends. CDR1 and CDR2 (germline): SGHDT, YYEEEE.

The J gene is TRBJ2-7, the V gene TRBV11-1, with 7 bases fitting TRBD2. The CDR3 is made up of 14 amino acids. CDR1 is SGHAT and CDR2 is FQDESV in the germline V gene (reference sequence). The ends lost 1 base at V and 6 bases at J; junction bases unmatched: 6. As DNA, the CDR3 is TGTGCCAGCAGCTTAGGACTAGCCTCAGGCGAGCAGTACTTC. This translates into CASSLGLASGEQYF.

V gene TRBV7-8 combines with J gene TRBJ2-3; TRBD2 is a possible D gene (5 bases). With 3 bases removed from V and 3 bases from J, the gap between germline ends came to 13 bases. Germline V gives CDR1 SGHVS, CDR2 FQNEAQ. There are 15 residues in the CDR3. For the CDR3, the DNA is TGTGCCAGCAGCTTCCGGGCCTCGGGAACAGATACGCAGTATTTT. Protein product: CASSFRASGTDTQYF.

With regard to this clone: Other DNA variants within this sample encode the same CDR3. V usage is TRBV7-9 and J usage is TRBJ1-2; D ambiguous. Germline lookup yields CDR1 SEHNR and CDR2 FQNEAQ (reference sequence). The CDR3 is made up of 14 amino acids. V was shortened by 3 bases and J by 2 bases, with 10 bases between the two germline ends. The CDR3 sequence is CASSLGLGNYGYTF. Written as DNA, the CDR3 is TGTGCCAGCAGCTTGGGCTTGGGGAACTATGGCTACACCTTC.

The genes are TRBV5-6 and TRBJ2-7, with TRBD2 matching over 8 bases. After removal of 6 bases from V and 1 base from J, the junction contained 3 bases not matched to a gene. Per germline, CDR1 SGHDT and CDR2 YYEEEE. CDR3 length: 13 residues. CDR3 sequence reads: CASTRGGSYEQYF. DNA for the CDR3: TGTGCCAGCACCCGCGGGGGGTCCTACGAGCAGTACTTC.

The table lists this clone with a count of one. The rearrangement joins TRBV27 to TRBJ2-3; D call uncertain. CDR1 MNHEY and CDR2 SMNVEV come from the germline V gene (reference sequence). CDR3 size: 16 residues. Trimming removed 0 bases at V and 6 bases at J, with 16 bases between. CDR3 bases: TGTGCCAGCAGTTTATCGCGTCTTTCATCACGGGATACGCAGTATTTT. Its translation is CASSLSRLSSRDTQYF.

CDR3 amino acids: CASSSTGKRNEQFF. In DNA, the CDR3 is TGTGCCAGCAGCTCTACAGGAAAACGCAATGAGCAGTTCTTC. The chain employs TRBV5-6 and TRBJ2-1; perhaps TRBD1 as D (5 bases). V shed 3 bases and J shed 6 bases, with 13 bases lying between them. The CDR3 extends over 14 amino acids. Germline V gene data show CDR1 as SGHDT and CDR2 as YYEEEE.

The chain uses TRBV7-9 and TRBJ1-3, with D possibly being TRBD1 (5 bases). V lost 4 bases and J 2 bases, leaving 18 bases between the germline ends. The CDR3 runs 17 residues. Germline-derived CDR1 and CDR2 are SEHNR and FQNEAQ (reference sequence). The CDR3 DNA reads as TGTGCCAGCAGCTCAGGCCGGGGGGTGAGGACTGGAAACACCATATATTTT. As protein: CASSSGRGVRTGNTIYF.

V and J are TRBV11-3 and TRBJ2-1, with 8 nucleotides matching TRBD1. V gave up 0 bases and J gave up 5 bases; unmatched junction bases: 3. The CDR3 extends over 15 amino acids. Germline V gene data show CDR1 as SGHNT and CDR2 as YENEEA. CDR3 residues: CASSLDRGQHNEQFF. In DNA, the CDR3 is TGTGCCAGCAGCTTAGACAGGGGGCAGCACAATGAGCAGTTCTTC.

The V gene is TRBV5-1, the J gene TRBJ2-5; possibly TRBD2 for D (5 bases). Germline-derived CDR1 and CDR2 are SGHRS and YFSETQ. This CDR3 contains 15 residues. Trimming took 3 bases from V and 2 from J, leaving 14 bases between them. The CDR3 region has the DNA TGCGCCAGCAGCTGGACCCCCGGGGATCAAGAGACCCAGTACTTC. Translation gives CASSWTPGDQETQYF.

The V and J genes are TRBV28 and TRBJ2-5, with TRBD1 matching 8 bases. Germline V CDR1 and CDR2: MDHEN, SYDVKM. This CDR3 comprises 14 residues. Trimming cost V 6 bases and J 5 bases; bases outside gene matches: 8. CDR3 sequence: CASRLQGAGETQYF. In DNA, the CDR3 is TGTGCCAGCAGACTTCAGGGGGCCGGGGAGACCCAGTACTTC. The variable domain in full, completed from reference TRBV28 and TRBJ2-5, reads DVKVTQSSRYLVKRTGEKVFLECVQDMDHENMFWYRQDPGLGLRLIYFSYDVKMKEKGDIPEGYSVSREKKERFSLILESASTNQTSMYLCASRLQGAGETQYFGPGTRLLVL.

The chain carries TRBV15 and TRBJ2-7; tentatively, D is TRBD1 (5 bases). Germline V gives CDR1 LNHNV, CDR2 YYDKDF (reference sequence). This CDR3 spans 15 amino acids. V lost 3 bases to trimming and J lost 3 bases, with 15 bases between them. CDR3 sequence (DNA): TGTGCCACCAGCAGGAGAGACAGTGTGGGCTACGAGCAGTACTTC. Protein: CATSRRDSVGYEQYF.

This chain joins TRBV7-2 and TRBJ2-3; 9 nucleotides match TRBD2. Trimming took 4 bases from V and 4 from J; bases not matched to a gene: 15. Germline assignment: CDR1 SGHTA and CDR2 FQGNSA. The CDR3 is 18 residues long. The CDR3 DNA reads TGTGCCAGCAGCTCCTTCTCGCGCGGGAGGGGGGCGTCAGATACGCAGTATTTT. Amino acids: CASSSFSRGRGASDTQYF.

This rearrangement joins TRBV7-8 to TRBJ1-1; TRBD1 matches at 10 bases. The CDR3 contains 16 residues. Unmatched junction bases numbered 6, after V lost 5 bases and J lost 0 bases. Per germline, CDR1 SGHVS and CDR2 FQNEAQ. CDR3 coding DNA: TGTGCCAGCAGCCTAAGGACAGGGGGGATGAACACTGAAGCTTTCTTT. Its protein product is CASSLRTGGMNTEAFF.

The rearrangement uses TRBV7-9 and TRBJ1-2, with unresolved D. The CDR3 sequence is 11 residues long. CDR1 is SEHNR and CDR2 is FQNEAQ in the germline V gene (reference sequence). V lost 6 bases and J 4 bases, leaving 6 bases between the germline ends. This CDR3 is CASSSSYGYTF. The CDR3 DNA reads as TGTGCCAGCAGTTCAAGCTATGGCTACACCTTC.

This rearrangement joins TRBV28 to TRBJ2-1; perhaps D is TRBD1 or TRBD2 (6 bases each). The V gene's germline CDR1 is MDHEN and CDR2 SYDVKM. With 5 bases removed from V and 4 bases from J, the gap between germline ends came to 12 bases. This CDR3 spans 14 amino acids. The CDR3 loop is CASSRGARYNEQFF. The CDR3 DNA sequence: TGTGCCAGCAGTAGGGGGGCTAGGTACAATGAGCAGTTCTTC. Filled out from reference TRBV28 and TRBJ2-1, the complete variable domain reads DVKVTQSSRYLVKRTGEKVFLECVQDMDHENMFWYRQDPGLGLRLIYFSYDVKMKEKGDIPEGYSVSREKKERFSLILESASTNQTSMYLCASSRGARYNEQFFGPGTRLTVL.

In DNA, the CDR3 is TGTGCCAGCAACTTAGGCGCGGGAGAGAGGGAGACCCAGTACTTC. It is translated as CASNLGAGERETQYF. The chain employs TRBV28 and TRBJ2-5, with TRBD2 matching over 7 bases. In germline, CDR1 is MDHEN, CDR2 SYDVKM. The CDR3 contains 15 residues. V lost 7 bases to trimming and J lost 5 bases; unmatched junction nucleotides: 13.

The V gene is TRBV7-8, the J gene TRBJ2-7, with TRBD2 matching 10 bases. The germline V gene encodes CDR1 SGHVS and CDR2 FQNEAQ. Trimming took 5 bases from V and 4 from J; bases not matched to a gene: 5. The CDR3 is 14 residues long. CDR3 DNA sequence: TGTGCCAGCAGCCCTAGCGGGAGCGTTTACGAGCAGTACTTC. Residues: CASSPSGSVYEQYF.

The rearrangement uses TRBV2 and TRBJ2-7; weak D call: TRBD2 (5 bases). The CDR3 spans 13 residues. Trimming left V 10 bases short and J 5 bases short, with 18 bases between. Germline V gene lookup returns CDR1 SNHLY and CDR2 FYNNEI. The DNA for the CDR3 is TGTGCCACCACGGGGATAGTAGTCCACGAGCAGTACTTC. This codes for CATTGIVVHEQYF. Combining the CDR3 with reference TRBV2 and TRBJ2-7 gives the whole variable domain EPEVTQTPSHQVTQMGQEVILRCVPISNHLYFYWYRQILGQKVEFLVSFYNNEISEKSEIFDDQFSVERPDGSNFTLKIRSTKLEDSAMYFCATTGIVVHEQYFGPGTRLTVT.

The genes are TRBV7-3 and TRBJ2-1; D possibly matches TRBD1 or TRBD2 (6 bases each). CDR1 and CDR2 (germline): SGHTA, FQGTGA. V dropped 8 bases and J dropped 8 bases, with 16 bases sitting between them. The CDR3 has 13 amino acids. Here the CDR3 reads CASPRGPADEQFF. In DNA form, the CDR3 reads TGTGCCAGCCCTCGGGGGCCGGCGGATGAGCAGTTCTTC.